This T cell receptor (beta chain) emerged from a study of blood T cell repertoires in COVID-19 (TCRdb year 2020). For context, the study as a whole: Samples from collaborators originated in the United States, Italy and Spain and spanned both the acute and convalescent phases of COVID-19. Deeply sampled blood TCRbeta repertoires from subjects exposed to, actively infected with, or recovered from COVID-19 were included in the dataset. Where available, HLA class I and class II types were obtained from metadata supplied by the sample provider rather than from assay-based typing. The repertoires were released in a freely available public database meant as a resource for research on the immune response to SARS-CoV-2. The samples were drawn from two sources: the first 160 participants of the ongoing ImmuneRACE study, and 1,254 subjects contributed by 6 global collaborators. Sample metadata almost always included a de-identified subject ID, COVID-19 status, age in years and sex. The prospective study material was composed of cDNA or gDNA derived from T cells, B-cell-depleted T cells, or PBMCs.

Concerning this clone: Its antigen specificity is not known. Within one base of it there is no much larger clone, and no base qualities were kept.

Each collaborating institution followed its own protocols to collect whole blood in K2EDTA tubes. For TCRbeta analysis, collaborators shipped samples in one of three forms: frozen whole blood, isolated PBMCs, or DNA extracted from either of those sample types. TCRbeta CDR3 regions were amplified from genomic DNA using the immunoSEQ Assay, a bias-controlled multiplex PCR. In the original analysis: The number of nucleated cells in each sample was estimated from the amplification of reference gene primers within the assay. To quantify the absolute abundance of each unique TCRbeta CDR3 rearrangement, sequence reads were collapsed and filtered. Productive Simpson clonality was computed per sample as the square root of Simpson's diversity index over productive rearrangements. In TCRdb, the immuneACCESS table is reduced to in-frame sequences with V and J assigned. These tables do not hold every clone; where another copy was compared, an unresolved V gene accounts for under half, and the others remain unexplained. Clone size and V and J calls were adopted from that table, with D and trimming inferred from the DNA. This sample comprises fewer than 130,000 clones, roughly 80% of them detected only once. In total, the top ten clones hold 20% to 25% of the sample.

The full study reports these points: How much clinical and demographic metadata was included differed by source and by participant, and the metadata was provided uncurated.

The sequence derives from a man between 65 and 79 years old with active or convalescent COVID-19. Sequencing was performed on peripheral blood.

In nucleotides, the sequence is TGTGCCATCAGTGAGACCCACCCTCAGAGGAATGAGCAGTTCTTC. It translates as CAISETHPQRNEQFF. The chain joins TRBV10-3 to TRBJ2-1, with the identity of the D gene unclear. Inclusive of the bounding cysteine and phenylalanine, the CDR3 is 15 residues long. Just CDR3 DNA is preserved here, 45 bases in frame from base 1. CDR1 and CDR2 are drawn from the germline V gene: ENHRY, SYGVKD. V is pared back by 2 bases and J by 7 bases, with 15 bases lying between the germline termini.